The 26 T cell receptor beta chains below were found in one sample sequenced in a study of OX40 agonist ivuxolimab in advanced cancers. Sequenced by immunoSEQ multiplex PCR; TCRdb stores in-frame clones only, minus some. The data hold roughly 59,000 clones, with about 81% observed a single time. The sample was CD4+ or CD8+ T cells sorted from blood, taken in a trial of the OX40 agonist ivuxolimab. The receptors come from an adult with an advanced solid tumor such as melanoma, head and neck, liver or kidney cancer.

The chain couples TRBV7-8 to TRBJ2-3; no firm D call. The V and J ends lost 4 bases and 6 bases respectively, with 8 bases between them. The CDR3 is 12 residues long. Germline CDR1 and CDR2: SGHVS and FQNEAQ. This chain's CDR3 is CASSSTYDTQYF. The CDR3, as DNA: TGTGCCAGCAGCTCAACCTACGATACGCAGTATTTT.

V and J are TRBV4-1 and TRBJ2-5, with 11 bases matching TRBD2. CDR3 length: 16 amino acids. V lost 0 bases, J lost 4 bases, and 4 bases stayed unmatched. Germline loops: CDR1 MGHRA, CDR2 YSYEKL. Written as DNA, the CDR3 is TGCGCCAGCAGCCAAGAGGGGCTAGCGGGGGGAGAGACCCAGTACTTC. Amino acids: CASSQEGLAGGETQYF.

The CDR3 here is CASRTSQRSDEQYF. The CDR3 nucleotides are TGTGCCAGCAGGACCAGCCAGAGATCGGACGAGCAGTACTTC. The chain carries TRBV6-5 and TRBJ2-7; D not resolved. CDR3 size: 14 residues. Germline CDR1 reads MNHEY; CDR2 reads SVGAGI. Deletions cut 6 bases from V and 5 bases from J, with 17 bases between.

The CDR3 region is CASSSLAGGHETQYF. The CDR3, as DNA: TGTGCCAGCAGTTCCTTAGCGGGGGGGCACGAGACCCAGTACTTC. This rearrangement joins TRBV6-6 to TRBJ2-5; TRBD2 matches at 11 bases. The CDR3 contains 15 residues. Germline trimming cut 4 bases from V and 5 bases from J; bases unmatched to any gene: 6. In germline, CDR1 is MNHNY, CDR2 SVGAGI (reference sequence).

The CDR3 DNA sequence: TGTGCCAGTAGTGATGGGGTCTCTGGGGGTGAAAAACTGTTTTTT. It specifies CASSDGVSGGEKLFF. J is TRBJ1-4 and V is TRBV19; weak D call: TRBD1 (5 bases). CDR1 is LNHDA and CDR2 is SQIVND in the germline V gene (reference sequence). The CDR3 is 15 residues long. V lost 5 bases and J 7 bases, leaving 17 bases between the germline ends.

This chain connects TRBV5-1 to TRBJ1-5; 12 bases align to TRBD1. This CDR3 has 15 amino acids. Per the germline V gene, CDR1 is SGHRS and CDR2 is YFSETQ. The V segment lost 4 bases and the J segment 6 bases; nucleotides outside the gene matches: 5. The DNA of the CDR3 is TGCGCCAGCAGCGTCGGGACAGGGGGCATTCAGCCCCAGCATTTT. This translates into CASSVGTGGIQPQHF.

This clone was recorded a few times. The chain has TRBV10-3 and TRBJ2-7; tentative D call: TRBD1 (6 bases). Germline V lookup: CDR1 ENHRY, CDR2 SYGVKD. The CDR3 contains 13 residues. The V gene lost 6 bases and the J gene lost 3 bases, with 12 bases spanning the gap. The CDR3 protein is CAIRADRSYEQYF. CDR3 DNA: TGTGCCATCAGGGCGGACAGAAGCTACGAGCAGTACTTC.

This clone has just a few counts. V is TRBV11-2 and J is TRBJ2-3; D is uncertain. CDR3 length equals 14 residues. Germline assignment: CDR1 SGHAT and CDR2 FQNNGV. With 3 bases removed from V and 0 bases from J, the gap between germline ends came to 7 bases. In DNA form, the CDR3 reads TGTGCCAGCAGCTTGACGATTAGCACAGATACGCAGTATTTT. Translation: CASSLTISTDTQYF.

In its sample, this clone was seen once. A read error may account for a junction end that differs from germline. This rearrangement joins TRBV11-3 to TRBJ1-3; D unclear. This CDR3 region has 13 residues. Germline V gene data show CDR1 as SGHNT and CDR2 as YENEEA. The CDR3 reads CASSSGPGNTIYF. CDR3 nucleotides: TGTGCCAGCAGCTCGGGCCCTGGGAACACCATATATTTT.

The rearrangement uses TRBV5-1 and TRBJ2-7, with TRBD1 matching over 9 bases. Germline V gene data show CDR1 as SGHRS and CDR2 as YFSETQ. This CDR3 comprises 16 residues. Trimming at V came to 3 bases and at J to 2 bases, leaving 9 bases not matched to a gene. Here the CDR3 reads CASSSTPGQGTYEQYF. CDR3 nucleotides: TGCGCCAGCAGCTCAACACCCGGACAGGGGACCTACGAGCAGTACTTC.

The V gene is TRBV5-1, the J gene TRBJ1-1; D possibly corresponds to TRBD1 (6 bases). V was shortened by 0 bases and J by 4 bases, with 13 bases between the two germline ends. Germline-derived CDR1 and CDR2 are SGHRS and YFSETQ. The CDR3 runs 15 residues. The CDR3 DNA follows: TGCGCCAGCAGCTTGGTAGGGGGTGATGGCACTGAAGCTTTCTTT. Its protein is CASSLVGGDGTEAFF.

DNA for the CDR3: TGTGCCAGCAGCTTGGGGGGACAGGGGGCCAGCACTGAAGCTTTCTTT. Translated, it gives CASSLGGQGASTEAFF. The genes are TRBV5-4 and TRBJ1-1, with 12 bases matching TRBD1. From germline, CDR1 is SGHNT and CDR2 YYREEE (reference sequence). V was pared by 0 bases and J by 4 bases, with 4 bases of the junction left unmatched. This CDR3 comprises 16 residues.

About this clone itself: Germline and junction disagree at one end, which may indicate a read error. J is TRBJ1-4 and V is TRBV28; D is undetermined. Germline-derived CDR1 and CDR2 are MDHEN and SYDVKM. This CDR3 region has 12 residues. The CDR3: CAVRATNEKLFF. The CDR3 DNA sequence: TGCGCAGTACGGGCAACTAATGAAAAACTGTTTTTT.

The chain carries TRBV18 and TRBJ1-1; D is ambiguous. Germline CDR1 KGHSH, CDR2 LQKENI. V was clipped by 3 bases and J by 0 bases, with 5 bases between them. CDR3 length equals 13 residues. CDR3 DNA: TGTGCCAGCTCACCTATTGTGAACACTGAAGCTTTCTTT. It is translated as CASSPIVNTEAFF.

The gene calls are TRBV5-4 and TRBJ2-3, with 7 bases identical to TRBD2. This CDR3 has 14 residues. Germline loops: CDR1 SGHNT, CDR2 YYREEE (reference sequence). J was trimmed by 2 bases and V by 4 bases; bases with no gene match: 4. The CDR3 protein is CASSPGGNTDTQYF. The CDR3 nucleotides are TGTGCCAGCAGCCCCGGGGGGAACACAGATACGCAGTATTTT.

This chain joins TRBV27 and TRBJ1-4; D gene ambiguous. CDR3 size: 13 residues. Per germline, CDR1 MNHEY and CDR2 SMNVEV (reference sequence). V was clipped by 3 bases and J by 8 bases, with 10 bases between them. In DNA form, the CDR3 reads TGTGCCAGCAGTTTTTTTAAAGGAGAAAAACTGTTTTTT. Translated: CASSFFKGEKLFF. Variable domain in full (rest from reference TRBV27 and TRBJ1-4): EAQVTQNPRYLITVTGKKLTVTCSQNMNHEYMSWYRQDPGLGLRQIYYSMNVEVTDKGDVPEGYKVSRKEKRNFPLILESPSPNQTSLYFCASSFFKGEKLFFGSGTQLSVL.

This clone has a handful of counts. CDR3 region: CATSRGPAGMNTEAFF. The CDR3 DNA follows: TGTGCCACCAGCAGGGGGCCAGCGGGAATGAACACTGAAGCTTTCTTT. The chain employs TRBV15 and TRBJ1-1; tentative D call: TRBD1 (5 bases). Germline CDR1 and CDR2: LNHNV and YYDKDF (reference sequence). V shed 3 bases and J shed 0 bases, with 14 bases lying between them. The length of the CDR3 is 16 residues.

V is TRBV9 and J is TRBJ1-5, with D perhaps TRBD1 (5 bases). The CDR3 spans 16 residues. From germline, CDR1 is SGDLS and CDR2 YYNGEE. Trimming took off 4 bases at V and 4 bases at J, with 18 bases between the two ends. The CDR3: CASSPPTGRENQPQHF. The CDR3 DNA reads as TGTGCCAGCAGCCCCCCGACTGGCAGGGAGAATCAGCCCCAGCATTTT.

The chain recombines TRBV5-5 with TRBJ2-5, with D perhaps TRBD1 or TRBD2 (5 bases each). CDR3 size: 14 residues. V was shortened by 3 bases and J by 2 bases, with 11 bases between the two germline ends. Germline lookup yields CDR1 SGHKS and CDR2 YYEKEE (reference sequence). The CDR3 is CASSWGTLQETQYF. CDR3 bases: TGTGCCAGCAGCTGGGGGACGTTACAAGAGACCCAGTACTTC.

The chain joins TRBV5-1 to TRBJ1-6; D is uncertain. The ends were cut back, 0 bases at V and 8 bases at J, with 6 bases in the middle. CDR1 and CDR2 from the germline V gene are SGHRS and YFSETQ. The CDR3 contains 13 residues. CDR3 loop: CASSLVQDSPLHF. DNA for the CDR3: TGCGCCAGCAGCTTGGTACAAGATTCACCCCTCCACTTT.

The chain recombines TRBV5-6 with TRBJ2-1; D tentatively reads TRBD1 or TRBD2 (5 bases each). The germline CDR1 and CDR2 sequences are SGHDT and YYEEEE. The CDR3 consists of 18 residues. Trimming pared 1 base from V and 2 bases from J, leaving 19 bases between. CDR3 loop: CASSLPRWRGAAYNEQFF. CDR3 bases: TGTGCCAGCAGCTTGCCACGATGGCGAGGGGCAGCCTACAATGAGCAGTTCTTC.

V usage is TRBV5-4 and J usage is TRBJ1-1; D is possibly TRBD1 (5 bases). The CDR3 runs 15 residues. Per the germline V gene, CDR1 is SGHNT and CDR2 is YYREEE (reference sequence). Trimming cost V 0 bases and J 4 bases, with 13 bases left between them. CDR3: CASSLGGQGSTEAFF. Here the CDR3 DNA reads TGTGCCAGCAGCTTGGGGGGCCAGGGATCCACTGAAGCTTTCTTT.

This chain connects TRBV2 to TRBJ1-4; 8 nucleotides align to TRBD1. CDR1 and CDR2 from the germline V gene are SNHLY and FYNNEI. The CDR3 totals 15 residues. Trimming took 4 bases from V and 10 from J; bases not matched to a gene: 11. The CDR3 coding sequence is TGTGCCAGCAGTGCTCCCGGGACAGGAGAGGGAAAACTGTTTTTT. Its translation: CASSAPGTGEGKLFF.

J is TRBJ2-3 and V is TRBV9; TRBD2 aligns across 12 bases. From germline, CDR1 is SGDLS and CDR2 YYNGEE. The CDR3 is 20 amino acids. Trimming took 0 bases from V and 1 from J; bases not matched to a gene: 12. CDR3 nucleotide sequence: TGTGCCAGCAGCGTAGCGGCTAGCGGGGGGGCTCGGGGACGCACAGATACGCAGTATTTT. Its translation: CASSVAASGGARGRTDTQYF.

The chain employs TRBV7-8 and TRBJ2-2; perhaps TRBD1 as D (6 bases). The CDR3 runs to 15 residues. V was pared by 5 bases and J by 4 bases, with 14 bases between. The germline CDR1 and CDR2 sequences are SGHVS and FQNEAQ. Here the CDR3 reads CASSGQGRFTGELFF. Written as DNA, the CDR3 is TGTGCCAGCAGCGGGCAGGGGAGATTCACCGGGGAGCTGTTTTTT.

The chain joins TRBV19 to TRBJ1-5, with TRBD1 as a possible D gene (5 bases). CDR3 size: 15 residues. CDR1 LNHDA and CDR2 SQIVND come from the germline V gene (reference sequence). Trimming removed 3 bases at V and 2 bases at J, with 11 bases between. CDR3 bases: TGTGCCAGTAGTATTGCCAGGGCGGGCAATCAGCCCCAGCATTTT. This encodes CASSIARAGNQPQHF.